The TCR beta chain described here comes from a study of CD8 T cells in ankylosing spondylitis. Overall study results and limits: For ankylosing spondylitis blood, a TCR beta motif of about eight highly homologous variants appeared characteristic. CD8+ disease-linked clones were present at relatively low frequencies in blood. Previously reported in reactive arthritis synovial fluid and blood were some of the motif variants.

The CDR3 length is 13 residues. V dropped 3 bases and J dropped 4 bases, with 9 bases sitting between them. This clonotype appeared many times. Its cognate antigen is unknown. Molecular-barcoded quantitative 5'-RACE produced these TCR beta libraries. TCRdb independently ran MiXCR on the 5' RACE reads; one entry per CDR3 protein. This sample yields roughly 490,000 distinct CDR3 sequences, of which approximately 5% are seen a single time; roughly 3.5% belongs to the top ten. Sequencing input: blood, either unsorted or a sorted T cell fraction (not recorded which). V is TRBV12-3 or TRBV12-4 and J is TRBJ1-2; D remains unclear. This clonotype originated in a male donor with ankylosing spondylitis. CDR3 in amino acids: CASSFPNSYGYTF. As DNA, the CDR3 is TGTGCCAGCAGTTTTCCGAATAGCTATGGCTACACCTTC.